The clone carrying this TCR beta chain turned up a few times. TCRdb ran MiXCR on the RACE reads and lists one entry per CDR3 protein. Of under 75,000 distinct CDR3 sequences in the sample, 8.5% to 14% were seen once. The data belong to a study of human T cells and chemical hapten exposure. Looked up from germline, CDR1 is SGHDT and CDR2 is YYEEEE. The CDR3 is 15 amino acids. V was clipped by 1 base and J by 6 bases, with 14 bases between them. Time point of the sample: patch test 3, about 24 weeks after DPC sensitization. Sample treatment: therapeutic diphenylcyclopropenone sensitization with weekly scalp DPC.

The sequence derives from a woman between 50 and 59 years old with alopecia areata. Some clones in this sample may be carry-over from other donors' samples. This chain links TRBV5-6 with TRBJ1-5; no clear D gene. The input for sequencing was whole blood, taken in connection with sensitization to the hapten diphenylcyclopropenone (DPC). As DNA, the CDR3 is TGTGCCAGCAGCTTGTCTCTTCGGGAACTTCAGCCCCAGCATTTT. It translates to CASSLSLRELQPQHF.